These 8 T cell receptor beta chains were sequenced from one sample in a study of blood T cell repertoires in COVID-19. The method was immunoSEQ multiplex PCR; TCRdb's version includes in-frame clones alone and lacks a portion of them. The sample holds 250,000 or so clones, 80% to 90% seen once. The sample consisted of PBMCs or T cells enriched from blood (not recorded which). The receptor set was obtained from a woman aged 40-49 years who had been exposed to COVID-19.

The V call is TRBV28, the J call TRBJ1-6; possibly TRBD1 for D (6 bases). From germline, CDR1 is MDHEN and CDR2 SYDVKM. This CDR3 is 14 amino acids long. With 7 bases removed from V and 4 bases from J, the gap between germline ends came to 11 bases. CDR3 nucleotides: TGTGCCAGCACCCGTCAGGGGTATAATTCACCCCTCCACTTT. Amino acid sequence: CASTRQGYNSPLHF.

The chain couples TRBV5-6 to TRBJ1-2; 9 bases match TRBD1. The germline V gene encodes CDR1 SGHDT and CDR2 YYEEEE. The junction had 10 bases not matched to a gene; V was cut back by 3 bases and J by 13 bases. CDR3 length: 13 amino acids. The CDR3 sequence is CASSSRDRDPITF. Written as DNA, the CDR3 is TGTGCCAGCAGCTCCCGGGACAGGGACCCAATCACCTTC.

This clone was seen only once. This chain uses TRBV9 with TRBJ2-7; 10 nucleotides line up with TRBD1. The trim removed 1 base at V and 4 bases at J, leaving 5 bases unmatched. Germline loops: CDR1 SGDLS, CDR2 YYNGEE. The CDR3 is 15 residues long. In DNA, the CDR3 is TGTGCCAGCAGCGTACTAGGACAGGGGGTATACGAGCAGTACTTC. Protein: CASSVLGQGVYEQYF.

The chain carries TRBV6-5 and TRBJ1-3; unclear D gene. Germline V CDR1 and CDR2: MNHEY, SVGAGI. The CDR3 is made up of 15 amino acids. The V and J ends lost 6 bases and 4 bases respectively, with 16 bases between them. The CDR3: CASSSGQVAGNTIYF. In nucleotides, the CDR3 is TGTGCCAGCAGCTCTGGTCAGGTGGCCGGAAACACCATATATTTT.

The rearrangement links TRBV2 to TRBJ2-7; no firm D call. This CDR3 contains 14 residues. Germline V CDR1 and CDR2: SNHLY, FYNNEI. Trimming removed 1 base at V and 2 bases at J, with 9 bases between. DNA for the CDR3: TGTGCCAGCAGTGAAGGGTCGAACACCTACGAGCAGTACTTC. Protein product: CASSEGSNTYEQYF.

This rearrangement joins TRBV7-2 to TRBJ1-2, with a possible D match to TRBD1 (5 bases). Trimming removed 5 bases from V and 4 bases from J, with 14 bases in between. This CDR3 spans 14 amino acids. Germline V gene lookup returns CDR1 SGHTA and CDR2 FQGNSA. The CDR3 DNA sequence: TGTGCCAGCAGCCACCGGGGGGGATTCTATGGCTACACCTTC. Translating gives CASSHRGGFYGYTF.

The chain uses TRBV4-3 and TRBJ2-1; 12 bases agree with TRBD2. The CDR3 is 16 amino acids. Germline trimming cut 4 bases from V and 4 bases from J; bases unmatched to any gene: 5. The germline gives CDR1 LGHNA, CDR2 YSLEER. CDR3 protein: CASSPRTSGAYNEQFF. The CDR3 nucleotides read TGCGCCAGCAGCCCCCGGACTAGCGGGGCTTACAATGAGCAGTTCTTC.

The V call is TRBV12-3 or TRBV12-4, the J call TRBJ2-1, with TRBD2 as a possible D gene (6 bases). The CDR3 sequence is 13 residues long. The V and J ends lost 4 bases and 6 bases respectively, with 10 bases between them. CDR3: CASSWGVLNEQFF. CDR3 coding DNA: TGTGCCAGCAGTTGGGGGGTCCTCAATGAGCAGTTCTTC.